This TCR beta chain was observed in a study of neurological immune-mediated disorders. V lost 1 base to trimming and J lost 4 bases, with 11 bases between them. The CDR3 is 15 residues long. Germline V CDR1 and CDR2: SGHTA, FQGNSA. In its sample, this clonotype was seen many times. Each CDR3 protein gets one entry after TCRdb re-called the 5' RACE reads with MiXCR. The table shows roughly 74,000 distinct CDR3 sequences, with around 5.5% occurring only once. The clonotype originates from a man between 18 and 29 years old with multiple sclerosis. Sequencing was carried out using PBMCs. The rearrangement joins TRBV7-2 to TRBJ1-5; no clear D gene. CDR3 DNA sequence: TGTGCCAGCAGCTTAGATGCAGGAACAAATCAGCCCCAGCATTTT. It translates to CASSLDAGTNQPQHF.